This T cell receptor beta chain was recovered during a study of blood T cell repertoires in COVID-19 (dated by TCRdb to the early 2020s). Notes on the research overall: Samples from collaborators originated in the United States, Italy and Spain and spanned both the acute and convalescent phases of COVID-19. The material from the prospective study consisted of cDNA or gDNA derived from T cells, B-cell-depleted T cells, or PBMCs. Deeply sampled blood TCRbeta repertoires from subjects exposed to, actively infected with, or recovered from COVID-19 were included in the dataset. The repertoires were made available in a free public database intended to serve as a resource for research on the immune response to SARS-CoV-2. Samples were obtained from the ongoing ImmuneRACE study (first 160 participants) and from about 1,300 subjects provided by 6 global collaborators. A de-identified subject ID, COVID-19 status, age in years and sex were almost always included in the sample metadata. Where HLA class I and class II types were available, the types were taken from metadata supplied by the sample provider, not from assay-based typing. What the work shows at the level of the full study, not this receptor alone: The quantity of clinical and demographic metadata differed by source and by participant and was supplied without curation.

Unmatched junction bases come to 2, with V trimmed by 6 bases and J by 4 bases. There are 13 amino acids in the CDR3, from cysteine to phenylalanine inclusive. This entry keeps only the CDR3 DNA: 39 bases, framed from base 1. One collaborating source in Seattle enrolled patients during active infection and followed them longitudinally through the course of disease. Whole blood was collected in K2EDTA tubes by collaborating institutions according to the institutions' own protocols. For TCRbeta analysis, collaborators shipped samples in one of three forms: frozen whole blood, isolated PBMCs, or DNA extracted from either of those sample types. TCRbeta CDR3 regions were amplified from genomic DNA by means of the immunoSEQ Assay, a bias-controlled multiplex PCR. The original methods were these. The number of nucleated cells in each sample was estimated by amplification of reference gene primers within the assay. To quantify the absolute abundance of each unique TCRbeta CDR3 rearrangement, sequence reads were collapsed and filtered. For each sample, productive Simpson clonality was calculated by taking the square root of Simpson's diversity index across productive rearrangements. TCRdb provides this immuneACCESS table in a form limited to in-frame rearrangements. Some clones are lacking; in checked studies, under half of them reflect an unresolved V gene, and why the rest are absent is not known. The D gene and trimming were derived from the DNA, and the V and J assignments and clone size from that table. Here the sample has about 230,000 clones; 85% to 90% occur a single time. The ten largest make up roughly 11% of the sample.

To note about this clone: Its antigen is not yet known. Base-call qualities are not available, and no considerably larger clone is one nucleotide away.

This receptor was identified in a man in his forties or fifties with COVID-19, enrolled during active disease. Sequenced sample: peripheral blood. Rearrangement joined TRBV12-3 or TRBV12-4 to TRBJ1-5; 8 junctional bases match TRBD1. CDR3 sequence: CASRTGGNQPQHF. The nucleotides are TGTGCCAGCAGAACAGGGGGTAATCAGCCCCAGCATTTT.